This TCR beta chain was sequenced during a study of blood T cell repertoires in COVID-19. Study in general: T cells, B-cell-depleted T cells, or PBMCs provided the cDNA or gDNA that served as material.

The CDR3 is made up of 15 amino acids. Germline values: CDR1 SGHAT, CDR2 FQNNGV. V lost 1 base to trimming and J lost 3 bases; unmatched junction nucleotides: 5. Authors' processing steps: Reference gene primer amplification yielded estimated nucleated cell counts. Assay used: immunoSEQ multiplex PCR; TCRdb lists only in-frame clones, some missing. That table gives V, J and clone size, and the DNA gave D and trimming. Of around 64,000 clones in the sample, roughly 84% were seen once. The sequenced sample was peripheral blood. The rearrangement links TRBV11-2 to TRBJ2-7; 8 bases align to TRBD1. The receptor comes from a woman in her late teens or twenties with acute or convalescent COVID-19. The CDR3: CASSLVQGANYEQYF. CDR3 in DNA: TGTGCCAGCAGCTTAGTTCAGGGGGCGAACTACGAGCAGTACTTC.